The 25 T cell receptor beta chains below come from one sample, sequenced in a study of identical twins. From the 5' RACE reads, TCRdb called clonotypes with MiXCR, one entry per CDR3 protein. Of approximately 190,000 distinct CDR3 sequences in the sample, approximately 15% are singletons; the top ten hold roughly two fifths. The sample also formed part of further work on T cells expressing NK-cell markers.

The sequencing input was CD8+ T cells sorted from blood. Source of these receptors: a young woman in good health.

This clonotype was seen more than once but under ten times. The chain is built from TRBV14 and TRBJ1-2; D is perhaps TRBD1 (5 bases). Germline-derived CDR1 and CDR2 are SGHDN and FVKESK. Deletions cut 3 bases from V and 5 bases from J, with 13 bases between. CDR3 length: 14 amino acids. The chain's CDR3 is CASSHTPGPYGYTF. CDR3 sequence (DNA): TGTGCCAGCAGCCATACACCAGGGCCGTATGGCTACACCTTC.

J is TRBJ2-7 and V is TRBV5-6, with D possibly TRBD1 on 5 matching bases. The germline CDR1 and CDR2 sequences are SGHDT and YYEEEE. The V end lost 7 bases, the J end lost 5 bases, and 16 bases lay between the germline ends. CDR3 length: 13 amino acids. The CDR3 nucleotides are TGTGCCAGCGGCCTCGGGCAGGGCGACGAGCAGTACTTC. This encodes CASGLGQGDEQYF. Based on the CDR3 plus reference TRBV5-6 and TRBJ2-7, the full variable domain is DAGVTQSPTHLIKTRGQQVTLRCSPKSGHDTVSWYQQALGQGPQFIFQYYEEEERQRGNFPDRFSGHQFPNYSSELNVNALLLGDSALYLCASGLGQGDEQYFGPGTRLTVT.

The chain employs TRBV11-2 and TRBJ2-7; D remains unclear. Germline V gene lookup returns CDR1 SGHAT and CDR2 FQNNGV. The V end lost 5 bases, the J end lost 3 bases, and 11 bases lay between the germline ends. The CDR3 runs 13 residues. CDR3 sequence (DNA): TGTGCCAGCAGCCGACGACAAGTCTACGAGCAGTACTTC. This sequence encodes CASSRRQVYEQYF.

The rearrangement uses TRBV6-5 and TRBJ1-2; possible D gene TRBD1, 5 bases. V was clipped by 3 bases and J by 2 bases, with 13 bases between them. This CDR3 comprises 15 residues. From germline, CDR1 is MNHEY and CDR2 SVGAGI. CDR3 nucleotides: TGTGCCAGCAGTTATCGGGCAGGGCGAAACTATGGCTACACCTTC. This translates into CASSYRAGRNYGYTF.

The rearrangement uses TRBV3-1 and TRBJ2-2, with 7 bases lining up with TRBD1. Unmatched junction bases numbered 14, after V lost 4 bases and J lost 3 bases. The CDR3 is 18 residues long. Germline V lookup: CDR1 LGHDT, CDR2 YNNKEL (reference sequence). The CDR3 sequence: CASSPGGRQGRDTGELFF. In nucleotides, the CDR3 is TGTGCCAGCAGCCCAGGTGGCCGACAGGGAAGGGACACCGGGGAGCTGTTTTTT.

This clonotype was counted between two and nine times. The chain has TRBV9 and TRBJ2-3; 10 bases fit TRBD2. The J segment lost 4 bases and the V segment lost 0 bases, leaving 8 bases of the junction unmatched. The CDR3 totals 17 residues. The V gene's germline CDR1 is SGDLS and CDR2 YYNGEE. The CDR3 loop is CASSVEGSGGGPDTQYF. Written as DNA, the CDR3 is TGTGCCAGCAGCGTAGAGGGAAGCGGGGGGGGTCCAGATACGCAGTATTTT.

This clonotype was seen ten or more times. The chain uses TRBV29-1 and TRBJ2-7; D ambiguous. V lost 0 bases and J 2 bases, leaving 8 bases between the germline ends. Germline CDR1 is SQVTM and CDR2 is ANQGSEA. CDR3 length equals 13 residues. The CDR3 here is CSVEDDYAYEQYF. In DNA, the CDR3 is TGCAGCGTTGAAGACGATTACGCCTACGAGCAGTACTTC.

This clonotype was detected a few times. This chain uses TRBV12-3 or TRBV12-4 with TRBJ2-1; 7 bases line up with TRBD2. The J segment lost 15 bases and the V segment lost 3 bases, leaving 5 bases of the junction unmatched. CDR3 size: 11 residues. The CDR3 nucleotides read TGTGCCAGCAGTTTTCTTGGCGGGAGGTTCTTC. This sequence encodes CASSFLGGRFF.

The sample holds a few counts of this clonotype. This chain uses TRBV12-5 with TRBJ1-2, with a possible D match to TRBD1 (6 bases). The V end was cut by 3 bases, the J end by 6 bases, with 14 bases between. The CDR3 runs to 14 residues. The germline CDR1 and CDR2 sequences are LGHNT and FRNRAP. CDR3 nucleotide sequence: TGTGCTAGTGGTTTCGGGGGGGCTGGGGATGGCTACACCTTC. Amino acids: CASGFGGAGDGYTF. The whole variable domain, filled in from reference TRBV12-5 and TRBJ1-2, reads DARVTQTPRHKVTEMGQEVTMRCQPILGHNTVFWYRQTMMQGLELLAYFRNRAPLDDSGMPKDRFSAEMPDATLATLKIQPSEPRDSAVYFCASGFGGAGDGYTFGSGTRLTVV.

This clonotype was counted at least ten times. The V call is TRBV6-1, the J call TRBJ1-4; a possible D gene is TRBD1 (5 bases). Germline CDR1 MNHNS, CDR2 SASEGT. Trimming left V 8 bases short and J 4 bases short, with 17 bases between. The CDR3 consists of 15 residues. The CDR3 region is CASQVGANFNEKLFF. CDR3 DNA: TGTGCCAGCCAAGTCGGGGCCAACTTTAATGAAAAACTGTTTTTT.

V and J are TRBV12-5 and TRBJ1-1, with D possibly being TRBD1 (5 bases). This CDR3 has 14 residues. Per the germline V gene, CDR1 is LGHNT and CDR2 is FRNRAP. V was trimmed by 3 bases and J by 5 bases, leaving 13 bases between them. This chain's CDR3 is CASGLGQGGTEAFF. CDR3 nucleotides: TGTGCTAGTGGTTTAGGGCAGGGTGGGACTGAAGCTTTCTTT. Complete variable domain (other parts from reference TRBV12-5 and TRBJ1-1): DARVTQTPRHKVTEMGQEVTMRCQPILGHNTVFWYRQTMMQGLELLAYFRNRAPLDDSGMPKDRFSAEMPDATLATLKIQPSEPRDSAVYFCASGLGQGGTEAFFGQGTRLTVV.

The J gene is TRBJ1-3, the V gene TRBV10-3; TRBD1 matches 7 bases. V was pared by 0 bases and J by 4 bases, with 3 bases of the junction left unmatched. CDR3 length: 15 amino acids. Per the germline V gene, CDR1 is ENHRY and CDR2 is SYGVKD. The CDR3 DNA sequence: TGTGCCATCAGTGAGTCAGACAGGGAAGGAAACACCATATATTTT. Translating it yields CAISESDREGNTIYF.

This chain uses TRBV19 with TRBJ2-7; 7 nucleotides line up with TRBD2. Germline lookup yields CDR1 LNHDA and CDR2 SQIVND (reference sequence). J lost 6 bases, V lost 1 base, and 12 bases had no gene match. The CDR3 is made up of 16 amino acids. CDR3 amino acids: CASSIGAGRFSREQYF. In nucleotides, the CDR3 is TGTGCCAGTAGTATAGGAGCGGGAAGGTTCTCGCGCGAGCAGTACTTC.

This clonotype was recorded only once. The chain has TRBV18 and TRBJ1-2, with 7 bases aligning to TRBD1. The junction had 3 bases not matched to a gene; V was cut back by 4 bases and J by 4 bases. The CDR3 is made up of 13 amino acids. Germline V gives CDR1 KGHSH, CDR2 LQKENI. The CDR3, as DNA: TGTGCCAGCTCACAATACAGGGGCTATGGCTACACCTTC. This encodes CASSQYRGYGYTF.

The table lists this clonotype with a few counts. J is TRBJ2-6 and V is TRBV30; tentatively, D is TRBD1 (5 bases). Germline CDR1 reads GTSNPN; CDR2 reads SVGIG (reference sequence). V dropped 5 bases and J dropped 4 bases, with 12 bases sitting between them. The CDR3 has 14 residues. The DNA for the CDR3 is TGTGCCTGGGAAGGGGTCTCCGGGGCCAACGTCCTGACTTTC. It codes for CAWEGVSGANVLTF.

The chain links TRBV12-3 or TRBV12-4 to TRBJ1-1; the D gene is possibly TRBD1 (6 bases). V was trimmed by 5 bases and J by 7 bases, leaving 17 bases between them. The CDR3 has 14 amino acids. The CDR3 is CASSPSRRGREAFF. The DNA of the CDR3 is TGTGCCAGCAGTCCCTCCCGCAGGGGCCGTGAAGCTTTCTTT.

This clonotype was found a few times. The chain has TRBV28 and TRBJ2-5; TRBD2 agrees at 10 bases. J gave up 9 bases and V 1 base, and 14 bases lay outside the gene matches. CDR3 length equals 17 residues. CDR1 and CDR2 from the germline V gene are MDHEN and SYDVKM. CDR3 residues: CASSLSSGGPWSTAQYF. In nucleotides, the CDR3 is TGTGCCAGCAGTTTATCTAGCGGGGGCCCCTGGTCCACGGCCCAGTACTTC.

This chain uses TRBV29-1 with TRBJ1-1; no definite D call. Per germline, CDR1 SQVTM and CDR2 ANQGSEA. This CDR3 region has 13 residues. V gave up 0 bases and J gave up 12 bases, with 17 bases separating them. The CDR3 region has the DNA TGCAGCGTTGAAGATGAGGCGAGCTGGTATCCTTTCTTT. Its translation: CSVEDEASWYPFF.

As concerns this clonotype: The junction does not match germline at one end; this may be a read error. The J gene is TRBJ1-1, the V gene TRBV7-9; possible D gene TRBD1, 5 bases. The CDR3 runs 14 residues. The germline gives CDR1 SEHNR, CDR2 FQNEAQ (reference sequence). CDR3 region: CASSWDSSGPEAFF. The DNA for the CDR3 is TGTGCCAGCAGCTGGGATTCATCAGGGCCTGAGGCTTTCTTT.

In this sample, this clonotype turned up a few times. The V gene is TRBV6-1, the J gene TRBJ2-3; TRBD2 matches at 8 bases. The trim removed 6 bases at V and 2 bases at J, leaving 4 bases unmatched. CDR3 size: 14 residues. From germline, CDR1 is MNHNS and CDR2 SASEGT. CDR3 nucleotides: TGTGCCAGCAGCCCTAGCGGGTACACAGATACGCAGTATTTT. Amino acid sequence: CASSPSGYTDTQYF.

The V call is TRBV12-3 or TRBV12-4, the J call TRBJ2-2; D is perhaps TRBD2 (6 bases). The CDR3 is 15 residues long. V was trimmed by 7 bases and J by 4 bases, leaving 16 bases between them. CDR3 nucleotides: TGTGCCAGCACCCCGGAGGGCAGGGTCACCGGGGAGCTGTTTTTT. Its protein product is CASTPEGRVTGELFF.

This clonotype was counted only a few times. This chain connects TRBV7-9 to TRBJ1-5; no firm D call. Germline V gene data show CDR1 as SEHNR and CDR2 as FQNEAQ (reference sequence). Trimming pared 4 bases from V and 12 bases from J, leaving 10 bases between. CDR3 size: 11 residues. The CDR3 nucleotides read TGTGCCAGCAGCTCAAGTGGGCGCCAGCATTTT. Translating it yields CASSSSGRQHF.

This clonotype was found a few times. The chain is built from TRBV20-1 and TRBJ1-1; 11 positions match TRBD1. The CDR3 spans 15 residues. Germline values: CDR1 DFQATT, CDR2 SNEGSKA (reference sequence). Germline trimming cut 5 bases from V and 5 bases from J; bases unmatched to any gene: 10. DNA for the CDR3: TGCAGTGCTTGGGGCCCGGACAGGGGGCGAACTGAAGCTTTCTTT. It translates to CSAWGPDRGRTEAFF.

As DNA, the CDR3 is TGTGCCAGCAGCTTAGGTGTCGGGGAGGTCCAAGAGACCCAGTACTTC. As protein: CASSLGVGEVQETQYF. The J gene is TRBJ2-5, the V gene TRBV11-2; maybe TRBD2 (6 bases). The CDR3 extends over 16 amino acids. Germline V gene lookup returns CDR1 SGHAT and CDR2 FQNNGV. V lost 1 base, J lost 1 base, and 13 bases lay in between.

This clonotype came up a few times. The genes are TRBV7-9 and TRBJ1-1, with 8 nucleotides matching TRBD1. CDR3 length: 14 amino acids. The V gene end was trimmed by 2 bases and the J gene end by 6 bases; junction bases not matched to a gene: 5. Germline V lookup: CDR1 SEHNR, CDR2 FQNEAQ (reference sequence). The CDR3 sequence is CASSLTEQGAEAFF. CDR3 sequence (DNA): TGTGCCAGCAGCTTAACTGAACAGGGGGCTGAAGCTTTCTTT. Drawing the rest from reference TRBV7-9 and TRBJ1-1, the complete variable domain is DTGVSQNPRHKITKRGQNVTFRCDPISEHNRLYWYRQTLGQGPEFLTYFQNEAQLEKSRLLSDRFSAERPKGSFSTLEIQRTEQGDSAMYLCASSLTEQGAEAFFGQGTRLTVV.